This T cell receptor (beta chain) was documented in a study of beta chain features in type 1 diabetes (dated by TCRdb to the late 2010s). Regarding the complete study: Mean age, gender distribution, total cell number and subset yield were not different between patients and healthy donors. A total of approximately 100,000,000 sorted cells were examined across all samples, and the number of cells per subset was strongly correlated with RNA yield. The study compared TCRB repertoires of sorted circulating CD4+ T cell subsets between recently diagnosed type 1 diabetes patients and matched healthy donors. Naive and central memory subsets were obtained from all 30 or so donors, but regulatory and stem cell-like memory subsets were isolated from only 8 patients and about 8 healthy donors. Overall study results and their limits: Because small numbers of individuals were included in the HLA sub-analyses, any influence of HLA type on TCRB rearrangement was left unresolved. At VDJ recombination sites, patients with type 1 diabetes made fewer insertions and deleted more nucleotides, a pattern implying thymic rearrangement abnormalities. Because cDNA rather than genomic DNA was sequenced, highly expressing activated cells could have been over-represented, although no difference in activation and CD3 levels was found between groups. PCR might favor shorter templates, but patient and control samples were amplified and corrected together, so any skew would affect both groups equally. Naive, central memory and regulatory TCRB repertoires appeared more similar among patients than among healthy donors. Type 1 diabetes patients showed a moderate but significant shortening of TCRB CDR3 length in all four CD4+ subsets.

In regard to this clone: The target of this receptor is not known. No much larger clone is present one base from it, and per-base qualities are unavailable. Other DNA sequences in the sample encode the same CDR3.

The entire isolated RNA was reverse transcribed using the High Capacity cDNA Reverse Transcription Kit, and thus expressed TCRB transcripts were sequenced. Deep immunoSEQ sequencing was performed on naive, central memory and regulatory T cell samples, with an average of approximately 4 million total reads per sample. Sorted cells were lysed in RLT buffer and RNA was extracted with DNase-treated RNeasy Micro or Mini kits, depending on cell number. To prevent cross-contamination, every cell subset was processed on its own, while patient and healthy donor samples were processed together. TCRB sequences were amplified from cDNA with the immunoSEQ multiplex PCR, producing 87-bp fragments spanning the CDR3 region. Sequencing of the amplicons was performed on the Illumina HiSeq platform. From the authors' description of their analysis: PCR bias was corrected computationally using synthetic template baselines, and reads within Hamming distance 2 were collapsed, with unmergeable singletons discarded. Reads were aligned against IMGT so that V, D and J genes, CDR3 length and insertions or deletions at six rearrangement sites could be assigned. Clonotype counts were normalized to sorted cell number within each subset before computing true diversity and Gini coefficients with the tcR R package. The overlap coefficient, calculated on TCRB nucleotide sequences, was used to quantify repertoire sharing. As a proxy for the pre-selection repertoire, out-of-frame TCRB sequences from naive cells were analyzed. This immuneACCESS table, as held by TCRdb, lists in-frame sequences with V and J called but not all clones. Of the missing ones, under half trace to an unresolved V gene in checked studies; the others have no known cause. That table furnishes V, J and clone size, whereas the DNA furnished D and trimming. The table for this sample lists nearly 700,000 clones; roughly 12% of them were counted only once. The biggest ten clones account for 0.022% of the sample.

The CDR3 contains 14 residues, cysteine and phenylalanine counted. Only the CDR3 DNA stays, 42 bases, in frame from base 1. Compared with germline, V lacks 4 bases and J lacks 4 bases; bases without a gene match: 7. The germline V gene sets CDR1 to SGHRS and CDR2 to YFSETQ. A single peripheral blood draw of about 116 mL on average was collected from each donor into heparinised tubes. A BD FACSAria II and a panel including CD45RO, CCR7, CD25, CD127, CD95 and CD27 were used to sort naive, central memory, regulatory and stem cell-like memory CD4+ T cells. Every sorted population had a purity above 98%. PBMCs were isolated right away by Lymphoprep density gradient centrifugation and were stained directly, without culture. To minimize batch effects, samples were stained and sorted in pairs, one healthy donor with one patient per experiment.

The specimen was naive CD4+ T cells from blood. The cell subset or site label on this specimen signifies: true naive CD4+ T cells. The sequence joins TRBV5-1 to TRBJ2-5; TRBD1 fits 7 bases in the junction. The sequence derives from a man between 18 and 35 years old with type 1 diabetes. For the CDR3, the sequence is CASSPGTVGETQYF. The nucleotide sequence reads TGCGCCAGCAGCCCGGGGACAGTTGGAGAGACCCAGTACTTC.